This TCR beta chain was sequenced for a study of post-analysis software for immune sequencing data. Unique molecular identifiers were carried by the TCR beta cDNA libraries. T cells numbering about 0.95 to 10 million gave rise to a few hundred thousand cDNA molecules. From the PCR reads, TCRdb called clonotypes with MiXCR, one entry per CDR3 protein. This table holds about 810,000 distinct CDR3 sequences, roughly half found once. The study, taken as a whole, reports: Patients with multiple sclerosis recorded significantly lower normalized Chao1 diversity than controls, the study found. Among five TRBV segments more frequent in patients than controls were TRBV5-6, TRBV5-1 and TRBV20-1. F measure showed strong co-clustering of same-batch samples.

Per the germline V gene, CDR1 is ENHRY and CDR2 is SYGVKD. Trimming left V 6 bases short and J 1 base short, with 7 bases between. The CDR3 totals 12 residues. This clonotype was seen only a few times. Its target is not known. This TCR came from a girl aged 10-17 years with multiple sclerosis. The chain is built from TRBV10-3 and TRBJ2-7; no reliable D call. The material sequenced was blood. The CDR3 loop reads CAIRSLSYEQYF. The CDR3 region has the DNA TGTGCCATCAGGTCGCTTTCCTACGAGCAGTACTTC.